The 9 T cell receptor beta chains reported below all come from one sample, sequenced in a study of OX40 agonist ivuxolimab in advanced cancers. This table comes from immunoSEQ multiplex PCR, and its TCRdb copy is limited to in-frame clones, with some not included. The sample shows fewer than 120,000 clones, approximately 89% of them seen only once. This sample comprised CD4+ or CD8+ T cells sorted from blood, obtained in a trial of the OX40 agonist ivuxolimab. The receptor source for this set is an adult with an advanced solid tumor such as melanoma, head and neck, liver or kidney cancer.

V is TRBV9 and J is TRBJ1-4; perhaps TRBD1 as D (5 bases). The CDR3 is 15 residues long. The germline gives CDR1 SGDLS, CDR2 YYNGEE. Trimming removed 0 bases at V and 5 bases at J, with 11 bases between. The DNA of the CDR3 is TGTGCCAGCAGCGTAGCTGGATGGGGGAATGAAAAACTGTTTTTT. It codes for CASSVAGWGNEKLFF.

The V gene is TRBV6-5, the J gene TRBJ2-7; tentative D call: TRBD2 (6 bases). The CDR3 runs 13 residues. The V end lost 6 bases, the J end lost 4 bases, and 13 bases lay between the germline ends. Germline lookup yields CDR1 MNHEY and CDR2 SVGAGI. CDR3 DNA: TGTGCCAGCAGGCGGGACCGAGGATACGAGCAGTACTTC. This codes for CASRRDRGYEQYF.

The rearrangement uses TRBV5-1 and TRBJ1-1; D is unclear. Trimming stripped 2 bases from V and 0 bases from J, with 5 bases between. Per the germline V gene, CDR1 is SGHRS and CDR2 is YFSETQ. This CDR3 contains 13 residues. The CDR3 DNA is TGCGCCAGCAGCTTCGATTTGAACACTGAAGCTTTCTTT. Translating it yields CASSFDLNTEAFF.

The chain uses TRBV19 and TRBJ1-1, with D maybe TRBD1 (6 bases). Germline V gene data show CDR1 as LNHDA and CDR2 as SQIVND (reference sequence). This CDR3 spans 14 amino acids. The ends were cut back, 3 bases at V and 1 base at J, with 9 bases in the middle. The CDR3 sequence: CASSIRGGNTEAFF. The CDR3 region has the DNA TGTGCCAGTAGTATCAGGGGTGGGAACACTGAAGCTTTCTTT.

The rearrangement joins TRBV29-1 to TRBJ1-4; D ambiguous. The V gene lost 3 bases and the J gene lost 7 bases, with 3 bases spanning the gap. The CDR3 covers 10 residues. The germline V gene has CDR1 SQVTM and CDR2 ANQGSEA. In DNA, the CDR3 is TGCAGCGTTGAGGCTGAAAAACTGTTTTTT. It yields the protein CSVEAEKLFF.

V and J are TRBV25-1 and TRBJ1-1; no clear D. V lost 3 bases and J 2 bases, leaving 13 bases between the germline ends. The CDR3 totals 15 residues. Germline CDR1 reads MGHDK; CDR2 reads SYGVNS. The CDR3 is CASSEGHPLNTEAFF. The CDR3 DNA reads TGTGCCAGCAGTGAGGGTCACCCACTTAACACTGAAGCTTTCTTT. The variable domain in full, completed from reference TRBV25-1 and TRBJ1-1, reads EADIYQTPRYLVIGTGKKITLECSQTMGHDKMYWYQQDPGMELHLIHYSYGVNSTEKGDLSSESTVSRIRTEHFPLTLESARPSHTSQYLCASSEGHPLNTEAFFGQGTRLTVV.

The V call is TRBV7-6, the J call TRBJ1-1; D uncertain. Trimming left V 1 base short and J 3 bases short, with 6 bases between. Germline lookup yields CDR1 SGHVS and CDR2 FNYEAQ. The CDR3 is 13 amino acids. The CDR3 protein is CASSLGRHTEAFF. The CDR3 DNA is TGTGCCAGCAGCTTAGGTCGTCACACTGAAGCTTTCTTT. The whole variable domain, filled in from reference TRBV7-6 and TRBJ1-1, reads GAGVSQSPRYKVTKRGQDVALRCDPISGHVSLYWYRQALGQGPEFLTYFNYEAQQDKSGLPNDRFSAERPEGSISTLTIQRTEQRDSAMYRCASSLGRHTEAFFGQGTRLTVV.

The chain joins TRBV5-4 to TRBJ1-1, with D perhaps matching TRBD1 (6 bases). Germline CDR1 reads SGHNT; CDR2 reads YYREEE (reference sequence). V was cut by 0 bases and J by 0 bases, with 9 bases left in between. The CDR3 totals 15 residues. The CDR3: CASSLEGGMNTEAFF. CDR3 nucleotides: TGTGCCAGCAGCTTGGAAGGGGGGATGAACACTGAAGCTTTCTTT. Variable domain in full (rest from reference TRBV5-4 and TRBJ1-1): ETGVTQSPTHLIKTRGQQVTLRCSSQSGHNTVSWYQQALGQGPQFIFQYYREEENGRGNFPPRFSGLQFPNYSSELNVNALELDDSALYLCASSLEGGMNTEAFFGQGTRLTVV.

CDR3 coding DNA: TGTGCCAGCAGCTTGGTGGGTAGACAGCCCCAGCATTTT. This translates into CASSLVGRQPQHF. The rearrangement links TRBV5-8 to TRBJ1-5; no reliable D call. The CDR3 is made up of 13 amino acids. V lost 0 bases, J lost 7 bases, and 8 bases lay in between. CDR1 SGHTS and CDR2 YDEGEE come from the germline V gene.